This is a list of T cell receptor beta chains from one sample in a study of blood T cell repertoires in COVID-19. Sequenced by immunoSEQ multiplex PCR; TCRdb stores in-frame clones only, minus some. Seen here are 250,000 to 300,000 clones, more than 75% observed once, and the top ten hold about 2.3%. Sequenced: PBMCs or T cells enriched from blood (not recorded which). Every receptor here comes from a woman between 40 and 50 years old with acute COVID-19. Each CDR3 is given with its conserved first and last residue. A D gene is named only where the DNA matches it firmly. A row's size may be missing; if present it is once, few, many or a size class.

>TRBV29-1|TRBJ2-5|-|-
CSVDADKHYQETQYF
TGCAGCGTTGATGCAGACAAACATTACCAAGAGACCCAGTACTTC
>TRBV7-2|TRBJ1-4|-|-
CASSTGQINEKLFF
TGTGCCAGCAGTACTGGACAGATTAATGAAAAACTGTTTTTT
>TRBV10-3|TRBJ1-2|-|once
CAIRPGGIDYGYTF
TGTGCCATCAGGCCGGGGGGAATAGACTATGGCTACACCTTC
>TRBV7-9|TRBJ1-4|-|-
CASRPEVAATNEKLFF
TGTGCCAGCAGACCGGAGGTGGCTGCAACTAATGAAAAACTGTTTTTT
>TRBV10-2|TRBJ1-2|-|-
CASSKPGTTEANYGYTF
TGCGCCAGCAGTAAACCCGGGACAACGGAAGCTAACTATGGCTACACCTTC
>TRBV2|TRBJ1-6|-|-
CASSAWRNNSPLHF
TGTGCCAGCAGTGCGTGGCGGAATAATTCACCCCTCCACTTT
>TRBV18|TRBJ2-7|-|-
CASSPSRGNHEQYF
TGTGCCAGCTCACCCTCCCGGGGGAACCACGAGCAGTACTTC
>TRBV30|TRBJ2-2|TRBD2|once
CAWMGPRTSGNTGELFF
TGTGCCTGGATGGGCCCCCGGACTAGCGGAAACACCGGGGAGCTGTTTTTT
>TRBV6-5|TRBJ1-6|-|-
CASSRSYNSPLHF
TGTGCCAGCAGTCGGTCCTATAATTCACCCCTCCACTTT
>TRBV28|TRBJ2-7|TRBD1|-
CASSLTGVNSYEQYF
TGTGCCAGCAGTTTGACAGGGGTTAACTCCTACGAGCAGTACTTC
>TRBV5-4|TRBJ1-1|-|once
CASARVMGTEAFF
TGTGCCAGCGCTCGGGTGATGGGCACTGAAGCTTTCTTT
>TRBV7-6|TRBJ2-2|TRBD1|once
CASSSDVTGGAYGELFF
TGTGCCAGCAGCTCCGACGTCACAGGGGGCGCATACGGGGAGCTGTTTTTT
>TRBV27|TRBJ2-6|TRBD1|-
CASRQGGSGANVLTF
TGTGCCAGCAGGCAAGGGGGCTCCGGGGCCAACGTCCTGACTTTC
>TRBV6-2/TRBV6-3|TRBJ1-5|-|-
CASSYAITGPQPQHF
TGTGCCAGCAGTTACGCTATTACAGGGCCCCAGCCCCAGCATTTT
>TRBV5-6|TRBJ2-2|-|-
CASSLEGGAGELFF
TGTGCCAGCAGCTTAGAGGGCGGGGCCGGGGAGCTGTTTTTT
>TRBV2|TRBJ2-4|-|-
CASFLRVAKNIQYF
TGTGCCAGCTTTCTGCGGGTAGCCAAAAACATTCAGTACTTC
>TRBV18|TRBJ2-5|TRBD2|-
CASSKGLAGDQETQYF
TGTGCCAGCTCAAAGGGACTAGCGGGAGACCAAGAGACCCAGTACTTC
>TRBV7-2|TRBJ1-2|TRBD1|once
CASSFTGTGFRHYGYTF
TGTGCCAGCAGCTTTACCGGGACAGGATTTCGGCACTATGGCTACACCTTC
>TRBV25-1|TRBJ2-1|-|few
CASSVTGNSYNEQFF
TGTGCCAGCAGTGTCACAGGGAACTCCTACAATGAGCAGTTCTTC
>TRBV24-1|TRBJ1-4|TRBD1|-
CATQGAGSEKLFF
TGTGCCACCCAGGGGGCTGGAAGTGAAAAACTGTTTTTT
>TRBV11-3|TRBJ1-1|-|once
CASSPGRGGTEAFF
TGTGCCAGCAGCCCAGGGCGGGGTGGAACTGAAGCTTTCTTT
>TRBV10-2|TRBJ1-2|-|few
CASRRDSYGYTF
TGCGCCAGCAGGAGGGATTCCTATGGCTACACCTTC
>TRBV9|TRBJ2-5|-|-
CASSPAGETQYF
TGTGCCAGCAGCCCCGCGGGAGAGACCCAGTACTTC
>TRBV23-1|TRBJ1-5|-|-
CASSQIQGQRHCQPQHF
TGCGCCAGCAGTCAAATACAGGGCCAGCGGCATTGTCAGCCCCAGCATTTT
>TRBV7-9|TRBJ2-1|TRBD2|-
CASSPTLAGGTYNEQFF
TGTGCCAGCAGCCCGACCCTAGCGGGGGGTACCTACAATGAGCAGTTCTTC
>TRBV24-1|TRBJ2-1|TRBD2|-
CATSIAGGPGEQFF
TGTGCCACCAGCATAGCGGGAGGGCCGGGTGAGCAGTTCTTC
>TRBV19|TRBJ2-6|-|once
CASSKYSVPSGANVLTF
TGTGCCAGTAGTAAGTATAGCGTCCCCTCTGGGGCCAACGTCCTGACTTTC
>TRBV16|TRBJ1-1|-|-
CASRGGVNTEAFF
TGTGCCAGCAGGGGAGGGGTGAACACTGAAGCTTTCTTT
>TRBV3-1/TRBV3-2|TRBJ2-2|TRBD2|once
CASSQNGGRDRAGELFF
TGTGCCAGCAGCCAAAATGGGGGGAGGGATCGGGCCGGGGAGCTGTTTTTT
>TRBV5-1|TRBJ1-2|TRBD1|-
CASFGTGDGYTF
TGCGCCAGCTTTGGGACAGGGGATGGCTACACCTTC
>TRBV9|TRBJ2-1|TRBD1|-
CASSALGQGLDEQFF
TGTGCCAGCAGCGCCCTCGGACAGGGCTTGGATGAGCAGTTCTTC
>TRBV30|TRBJ2-3|-|-
CAWSVSLTTGTDTQYF
TGTGCCTGGAGTGTAAGTTTGACAACAGGCACAGATACGCAGTATTTT
>TRBV24-1|TRBJ2-2|-|-
CATSNRVDTGELFF
TGTGCCACCAGCAACAGGGTTGACACCGGGGAGCTGTTTTTT